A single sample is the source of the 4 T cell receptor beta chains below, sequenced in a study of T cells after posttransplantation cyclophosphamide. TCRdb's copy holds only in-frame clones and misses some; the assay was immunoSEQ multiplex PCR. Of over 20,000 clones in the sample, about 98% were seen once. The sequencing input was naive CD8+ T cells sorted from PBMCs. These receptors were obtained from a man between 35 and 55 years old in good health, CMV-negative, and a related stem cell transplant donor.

CDR3 residues: CASSDNLYNEQFF. In DNA, the CDR3 is TGTGCCAGCAGTGACAACTTATACAATGAGCAGTTCTTC. The chain uses TRBV6-4 and TRBJ2-1; D uncertain. V was clipped by 2 bases and J by 4 bases, with 6 bases between them. Germline CDR1 MRHNA, CDR2 SNTAGT. The CDR3 spans 13 residues.

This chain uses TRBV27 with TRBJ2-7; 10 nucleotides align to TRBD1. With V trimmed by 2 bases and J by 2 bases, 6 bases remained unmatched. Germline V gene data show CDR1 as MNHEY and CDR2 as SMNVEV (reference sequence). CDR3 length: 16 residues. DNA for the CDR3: TGTGCCAGCAGTTTAGTCACGGGACAGGGGCCCTACGAGCAGTACTTC. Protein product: CASSLVTGQGPYEQYF.

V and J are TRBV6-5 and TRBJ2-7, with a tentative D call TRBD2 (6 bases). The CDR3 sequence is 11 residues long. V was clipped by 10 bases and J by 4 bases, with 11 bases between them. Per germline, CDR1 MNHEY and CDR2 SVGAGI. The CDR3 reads CATWAGYEQYF. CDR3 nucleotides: TGTGCCACCTGGGCGGGGTACGAGCAGTACTTC.

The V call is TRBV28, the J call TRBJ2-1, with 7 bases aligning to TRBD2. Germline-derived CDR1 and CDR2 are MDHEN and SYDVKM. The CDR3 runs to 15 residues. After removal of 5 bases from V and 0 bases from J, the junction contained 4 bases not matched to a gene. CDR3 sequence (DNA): TGTGCCAGCAGTAACGGGAGGCGCTCCTACAATGAGCAGTTCTTC. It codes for CASSNGRRSYNEQFF.